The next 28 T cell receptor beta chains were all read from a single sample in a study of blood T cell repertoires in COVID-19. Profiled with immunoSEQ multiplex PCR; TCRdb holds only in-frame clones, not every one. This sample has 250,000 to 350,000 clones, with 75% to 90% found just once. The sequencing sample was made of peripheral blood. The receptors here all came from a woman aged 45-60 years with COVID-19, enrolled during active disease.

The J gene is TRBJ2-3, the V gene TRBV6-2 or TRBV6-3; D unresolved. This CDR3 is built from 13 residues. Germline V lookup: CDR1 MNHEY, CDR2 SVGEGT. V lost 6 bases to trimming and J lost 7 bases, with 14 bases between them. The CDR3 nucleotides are TGTGCCAGCAGCGACACCCCGTTCTATACGCAGTATTTT. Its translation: CASSDTPFYTQYF.

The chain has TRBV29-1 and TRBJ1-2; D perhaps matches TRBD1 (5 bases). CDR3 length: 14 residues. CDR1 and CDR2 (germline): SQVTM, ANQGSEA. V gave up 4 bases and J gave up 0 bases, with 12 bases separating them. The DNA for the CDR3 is TGCAGCGTTGCCCTCGGGGGGGCTAACTATGGCTACACCTTC. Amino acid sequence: CSVALGGANYGYTF.

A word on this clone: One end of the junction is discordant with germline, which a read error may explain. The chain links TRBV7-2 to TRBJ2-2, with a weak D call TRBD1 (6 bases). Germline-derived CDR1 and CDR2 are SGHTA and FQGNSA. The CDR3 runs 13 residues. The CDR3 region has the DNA TGCGCGCCGGGGACAATCCACACCGGGGAGCTGTTTTTT. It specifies CAPGTIHTGELFF.

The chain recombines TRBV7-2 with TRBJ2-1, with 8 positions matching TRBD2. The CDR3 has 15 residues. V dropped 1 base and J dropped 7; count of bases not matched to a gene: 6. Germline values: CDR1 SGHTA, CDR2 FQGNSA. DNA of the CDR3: TGTGCCAGCAGCTTAGGTTTGACTAGCGTAAATGAGCAGTTCTTC. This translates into CASSLGLTSVNEQFF.

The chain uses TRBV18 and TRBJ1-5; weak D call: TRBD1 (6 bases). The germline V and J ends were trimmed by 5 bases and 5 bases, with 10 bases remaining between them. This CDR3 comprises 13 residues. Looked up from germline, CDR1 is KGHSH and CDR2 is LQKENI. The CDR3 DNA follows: TGTGCCAGCTCAGGGGGCCGGGATCAGCCCCAGCATTTT. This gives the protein CASSGGRDQPQHF.

CDR3 sequence reads: CAISENRGYYGYTF. For the CDR3, the DNA is TGTGCCATCAGTGAGAATAGGGGTTACTATGGCTACACCTTC. The chain joins TRBV10-3 to TRBJ1-2; tentative D call: TRBD1 (5 bases). This CDR3 comprises 14 residues. V gave up 2 bases and J gave up 3 bases, with 10 bases separating them. Germline V CDR1 and CDR2: ENHRY, SYGVKD.

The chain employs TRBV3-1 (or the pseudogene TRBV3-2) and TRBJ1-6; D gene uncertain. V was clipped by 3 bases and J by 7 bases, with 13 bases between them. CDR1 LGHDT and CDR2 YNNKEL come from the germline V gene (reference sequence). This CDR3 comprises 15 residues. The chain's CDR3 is CASSHTQIKNSPLHF. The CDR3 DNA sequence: TGTGCCAGCAGCCACACACAAATAAAAAATTCACCCCTCCACTTT.

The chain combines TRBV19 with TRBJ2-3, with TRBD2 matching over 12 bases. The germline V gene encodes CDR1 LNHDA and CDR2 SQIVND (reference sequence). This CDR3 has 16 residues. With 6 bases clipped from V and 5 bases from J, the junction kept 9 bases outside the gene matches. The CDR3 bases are TGTGCCAGTAGCGCCTTGACTAGCGGGAGTGGAGATACGCAGTATTTT. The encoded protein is CASSALTSGSGDTQYF.

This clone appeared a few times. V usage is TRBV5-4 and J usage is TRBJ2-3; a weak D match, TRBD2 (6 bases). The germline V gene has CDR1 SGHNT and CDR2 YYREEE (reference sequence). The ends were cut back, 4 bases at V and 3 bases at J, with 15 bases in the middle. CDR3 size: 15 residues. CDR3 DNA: TGTGCCAGCAGCCCGCCCGGGACTGAGACAGATACGCAGTATTTT. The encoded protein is CASSPPGTETDTQYF.

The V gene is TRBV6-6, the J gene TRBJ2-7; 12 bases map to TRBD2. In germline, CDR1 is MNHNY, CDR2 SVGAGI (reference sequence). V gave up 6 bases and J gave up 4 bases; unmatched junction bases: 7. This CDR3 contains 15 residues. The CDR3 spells CASSYGTSGLYEQYF. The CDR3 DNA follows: TGTGCCAGCAGCTACGGGACTAGCGGGCTATACGAGCAGTACTTC.

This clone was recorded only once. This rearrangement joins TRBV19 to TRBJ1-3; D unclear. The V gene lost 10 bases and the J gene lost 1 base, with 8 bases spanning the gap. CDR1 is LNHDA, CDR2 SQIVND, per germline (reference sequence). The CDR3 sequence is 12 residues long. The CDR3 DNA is TGTGCCACCACATCTTCTGGAAACACCATATATTTT. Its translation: CATTSSGNTIYF.

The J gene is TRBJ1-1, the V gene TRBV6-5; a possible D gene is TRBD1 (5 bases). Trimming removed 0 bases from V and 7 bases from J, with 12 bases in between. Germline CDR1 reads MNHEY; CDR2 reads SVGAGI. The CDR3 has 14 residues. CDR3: CASSYSTRVNEAFF. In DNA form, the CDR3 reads TGTGCCAGCAGTTACTCGACCAGGGTTAATGAAGCTTTCTTT.

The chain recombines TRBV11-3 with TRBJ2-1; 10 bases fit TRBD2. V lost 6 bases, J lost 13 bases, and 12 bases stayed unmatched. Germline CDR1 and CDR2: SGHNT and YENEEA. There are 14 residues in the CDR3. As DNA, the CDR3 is TGTGCCAGCAGTTCCCAAGCCCGACTAGCGGGCCAGTTCTTC. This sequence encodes CASSSQARLAGQFF.

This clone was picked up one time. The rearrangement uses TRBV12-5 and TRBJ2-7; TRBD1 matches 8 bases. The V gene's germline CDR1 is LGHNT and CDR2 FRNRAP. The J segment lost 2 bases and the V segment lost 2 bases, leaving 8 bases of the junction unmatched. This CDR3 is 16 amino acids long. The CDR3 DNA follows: TGTGCTAGTGGTTTGTCTGGACAGGGTGTACCCTACGAGCAGTACTTC. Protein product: CASGLSGQGVPYEQYF.

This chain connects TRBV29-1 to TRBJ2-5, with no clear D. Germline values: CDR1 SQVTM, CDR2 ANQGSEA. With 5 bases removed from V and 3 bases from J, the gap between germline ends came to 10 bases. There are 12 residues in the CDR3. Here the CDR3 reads CSVKMAEETQYF. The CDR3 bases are TGCAGCGTTAAAATGGCAGAAGAGACCCAGTACTTC.

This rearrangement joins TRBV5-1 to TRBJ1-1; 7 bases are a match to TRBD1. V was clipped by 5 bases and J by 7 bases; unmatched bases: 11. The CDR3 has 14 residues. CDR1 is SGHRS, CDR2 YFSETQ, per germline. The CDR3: CASRGQSGIGEAFF. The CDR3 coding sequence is TGCGCCAGCAGGGGACAGAGTGGAATCGGTGAAGCTTTCTTT. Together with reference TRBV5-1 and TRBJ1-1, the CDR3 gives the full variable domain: KAGVTQTPRYLIKTRGQQVTLSCSPISGHRSVSWYQQTPGQGLQFLFEYFSETQRNKGNFPGRFSGRQFSNSRSEMNVSTLELGDSALYLCASRGQSGIGEAFFGQGTRLTVV.

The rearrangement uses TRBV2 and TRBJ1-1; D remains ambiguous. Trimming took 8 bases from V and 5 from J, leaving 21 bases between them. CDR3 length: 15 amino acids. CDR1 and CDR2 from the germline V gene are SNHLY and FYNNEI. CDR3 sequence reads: CASQVIPQIGTEAFF. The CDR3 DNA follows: TGTGCCAGCCAAGTGATCCCACAGATTGGGACTGAAGCTTTCTTT.

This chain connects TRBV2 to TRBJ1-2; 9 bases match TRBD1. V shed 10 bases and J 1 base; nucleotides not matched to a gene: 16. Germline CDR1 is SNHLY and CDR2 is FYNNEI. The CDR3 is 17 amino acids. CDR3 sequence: CATGAGTGPRRNYGYTF. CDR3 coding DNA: TGTGCCACGGGAGCCGGGACAGGGCCTCGCCGTAACTATGGCTACACCTTC.

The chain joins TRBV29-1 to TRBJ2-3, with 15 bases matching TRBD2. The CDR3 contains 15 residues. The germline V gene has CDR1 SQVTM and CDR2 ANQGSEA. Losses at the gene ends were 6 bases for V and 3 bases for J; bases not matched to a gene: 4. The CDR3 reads CSVAGTSGRTDTQYF. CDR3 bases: TGCAGCGTCGCTGGGACTAGCGGGAGGACAGATACGCAGTATTTT.

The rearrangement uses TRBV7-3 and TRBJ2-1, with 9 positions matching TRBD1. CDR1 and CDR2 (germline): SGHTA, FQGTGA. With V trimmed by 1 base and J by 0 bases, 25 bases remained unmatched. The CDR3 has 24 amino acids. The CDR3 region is CASSLRWGQGFHSRLLDSYNEQFF. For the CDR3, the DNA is TGTGCCAGCAGCTTAAGGTGGGGACAGGGCTTTCACAGCAGATTGCTGGACTCCTACAATGAGCAGTTCTTC.

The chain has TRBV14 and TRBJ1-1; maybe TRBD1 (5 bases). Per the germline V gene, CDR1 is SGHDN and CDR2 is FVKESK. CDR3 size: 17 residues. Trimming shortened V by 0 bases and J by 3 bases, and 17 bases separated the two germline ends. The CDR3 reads CASSQDLPWGVDTEAFF. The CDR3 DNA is TGTGCCAGCAGCCAAGACCTTCCGTGGGGGGTGGACACTGAAGCTTTCTTT.

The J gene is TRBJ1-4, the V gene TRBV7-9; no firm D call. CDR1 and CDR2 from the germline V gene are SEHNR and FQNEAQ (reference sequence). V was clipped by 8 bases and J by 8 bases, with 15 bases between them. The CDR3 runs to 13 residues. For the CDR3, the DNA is TGTGCCAGCGGCCCGGAGGGTCGAGAAAAACTGTTTTTT. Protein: CASGPEGREKLFF.

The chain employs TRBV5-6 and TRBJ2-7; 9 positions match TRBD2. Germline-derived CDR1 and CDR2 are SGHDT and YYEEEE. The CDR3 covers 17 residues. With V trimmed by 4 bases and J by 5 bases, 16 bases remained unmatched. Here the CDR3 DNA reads TGTGCCAGCAGCCCCCGACGGGGGCGGGAGGGCATCGACGAGCAGTACTTC. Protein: CASSPRRGREGIDEQYF.

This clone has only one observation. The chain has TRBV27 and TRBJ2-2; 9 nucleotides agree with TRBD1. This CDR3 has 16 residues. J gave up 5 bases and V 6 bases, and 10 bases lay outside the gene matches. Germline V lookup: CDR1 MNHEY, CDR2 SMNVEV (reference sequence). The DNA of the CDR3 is TGTGCCAGCAGACGAGGAGGGACAGGGAAAACCGGGGAGCTGTTTTTT. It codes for CASRRGGTGKTGELFF.

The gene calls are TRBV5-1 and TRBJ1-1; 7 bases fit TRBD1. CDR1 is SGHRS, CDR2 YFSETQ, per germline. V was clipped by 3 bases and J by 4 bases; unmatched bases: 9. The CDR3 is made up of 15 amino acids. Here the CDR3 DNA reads TGCGCCAGCAGCTGGACTGCCGGGACAGCCACTGAAGCTTTCTTT. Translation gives CASSWTAGTATEAFF.

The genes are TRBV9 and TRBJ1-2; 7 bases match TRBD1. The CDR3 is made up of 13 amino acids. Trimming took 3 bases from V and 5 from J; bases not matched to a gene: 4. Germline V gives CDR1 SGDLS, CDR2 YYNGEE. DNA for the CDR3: TGTGCCAGCAGCGCGGCGGGACAGTATGGCTACACCTTC. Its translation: CASSAAGQYGYTF.

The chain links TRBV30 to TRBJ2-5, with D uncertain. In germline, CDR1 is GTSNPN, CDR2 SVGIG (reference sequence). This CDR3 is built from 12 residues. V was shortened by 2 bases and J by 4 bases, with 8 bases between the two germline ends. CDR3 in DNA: TGTGCCTGGAGTTTTCTTAGAGAGACCCAGTACTTC. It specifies CAWSFLRETQYF.

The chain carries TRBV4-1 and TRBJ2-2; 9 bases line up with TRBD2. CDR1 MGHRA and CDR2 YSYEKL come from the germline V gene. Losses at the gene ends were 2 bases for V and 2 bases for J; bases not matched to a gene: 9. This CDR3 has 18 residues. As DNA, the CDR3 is TGCGCCAGCAGCCAACGACTCATAGCGGGAGTAAACACCGGGGAGCTGTTTTTT. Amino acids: CASSQRLIAGVNTGELFF.